Below, 19 T cell receptor beta chains from the same sample are listed, as sequenced in a study of blood T cell repertoires in COVID-19. Libraries were prepared by immunoSEQ multiplex PCR; TCRdb keeps only in-frame clonotypes and omits some of them. The sample carries roughly 230,000 clones, approximately 80% recorded once. The sample taken for sequencing was peripheral blood. These receptors were collected from a woman in her fifties or sixties with acute or convalescent COVID-19.

The CDR3 nucleotides are TGTGCCAGCAGCCCTCAGCGGAGCACCGGGGAGCTGTTTTTT. Protein: CASSPQRSTGELFF. J is TRBJ2-2 and V is TRBV3-1 (or the pseudogene TRBV3-2); a weak D match, TRBD2 (5 bases). Trimming removed 4 bases from V and 4 bases from J, with 10 bases in between. Germline V gene data show CDR1 as LGHDT and CDR2 as YNNKEL (reference sequence). CDR3 size: 14 residues.

The rearrangement uses TRBV5-1 and TRBJ2-3; D may be TRBD1 (6 bases). Trimming shortened V by 1 base and J by 2 bases, and 11 bases separated the two germline ends. This CDR3 region has 15 residues. CDR1 and CDR2 (germline): SGHRS, YFSETQ. Here the CDR3 reads CASSLTGLFTDTQYF. The CDR3, as DNA: TGCGCCAGCAGCTTGACAGGGCTCTTCACAGATACGCAGTATTTT.

CDR3 DNA sequence: TGCAGCGTTGAAGGACTAGCCAGTTACAATGAGCAGTTCTTC. It codes for CSVEGLASYNEQFF. The chain recombines TRBV29-1 with TRBJ2-1; 7 bases are a match to TRBD2. Per germline, CDR1 SQVTM and CDR2 ANQGSEA. The trim removed 1 base at V and 4 bases at J, leaving 4 bases unmatched. This CDR3 comprises 14 residues.

This clone was seen a handful of times. The rearrangement uses TRBV19 and TRBJ2-1, with a possible D match to TRBD2 (6 bases). The germline V gene has CDR1 LNHDA and CDR2 SQIVND (reference sequence). With 0 bases removed from V and 2 bases from J, the gap between germline ends came to 14 bases. The CDR3 loop spans 17 amino acids. The CDR3 spells CASSIDVDGSAYNEQFF. In DNA, the CDR3 is TGTGCCAGTAGTATAGATGTAGACGGGAGCGCCTACAATGAGCAGTTCTTC.

This chain joins TRBV30 and TRBJ1-1; 8 nucleotides agree with TRBD1. J was trimmed by 6 bases and V by 1 base; bases with no gene match: 13. Germline loops: CDR1 GTSNPN, CDR2 SVGIG (reference sequence). This CDR3 is 16 amino acids long. The CDR3 protein is CAWSGDRGSRSAEAFF. The CDR3 region has the DNA TGTGCCTGGAGTGGCGACAGGGGCTCCCGATCAGCTGAAGCTTTCTTT.

This clone was seen a single time. This chain uses TRBV5-5 with TRBJ2-7, with D possibly TRBD2 on 5 matching bases. The CDR3 runs 13 residues. The germline gives CDR1 SGHKS, CDR2 YYEKEE (reference sequence). The V and J ends lost 2 bases and 5 bases respectively, with 11 bases between them. CDR3 DNA sequence: TGTGCCAGCAGCTTTGGGGTCGGGAACGAGCAGTACTTC. The encoded protein is CASSFGVGNEQYF.

This clone has a single count. This chain joins TRBV28 and TRBJ1-6; 9 bases match TRBD1. Germline lookup yields CDR1 MDHEN and CDR2 SYDVKM. The CDR3 is made up of 15 amino acids. The ends lost 6 bases at V and 4 bases at J; junction bases unmatched: 4. For the CDR3, the DNA is TGTGCCAGCAGGGGACAGGGCCGATATAATTCACCCCTCCACTTT. Translated, it gives CASRGQGRYNSPLHF.

The chain employs TRBV19 and TRBJ2-2, with D perhaps TRBD2 (6 bases). This CDR3 comprises 14 residues. V was cut by 0 bases and J by 7 bases, with 9 bases left in between. Germline loops: CDR1 LNHDA, CDR2 SQIVND (reference sequence). CDR3 loop: CASSIDRRDGELFF. The CDR3 nucleotides are TGTGCCAGTAGTATAGATCGGAGGGACGGGGAGCTGTTTTTT.

This clone was seen a few times. J is TRBJ2-3 and V is TRBV19; a possible D gene is TRBD2 (6 bases). Germline loops: CDR1 LNHDA, CDR2 SQIVND (reference sequence). The CDR3 sequence is 15 residues long. Trimming cost V 6 bases and J 3 bases, with 16 bases left between them. The DNA of the CDR3 is TGTGCCAGTAGCCCACGACTAGAAAATACAGATACGCAGTATTTT. It specifies CASSPRLENTDTQYF.

The chain employs TRBV6-5 and TRBJ2-7; 11 bases align to TRBD1. The CDR3 is 15 amino acids. The V gene end was trimmed by 6 bases and the J gene end by 4 bases; junction bases not matched to a gene: 8. Germline V gene lookup returns CDR1 MNHEY and CDR2 SVGAGI. CDR3 DNA: TGTGCCAGCAGGAAAGAGGACAGGGGGCCTTACGAGCAGTACTTC. Its protein is CASRKEDRGPYEQYF.

The J gene is TRBJ2-5, the V gene TRBV5-5; TRBD1 matches at 9 bases. Germline CDR1 SGHKS, CDR2 YYEKEE (reference sequence). The V and J ends lost 2 bases and 5 bases, in that order; junction bases with no gene match: 4. The CDR3 runs to 14 residues. The CDR3 region has the DNA TGTGCCAGCAGCTTAACAGGGGGCTTGGAGACCCAGTACTTC. Translation gives CASSLTGGLETQYF.

The rearrangement joins TRBV27 to TRBJ2-7; 9 bases map to TRBD2. V lost 4 bases, J lost 2 bases, and 9 bases stayed unmatched. The germline V gene has CDR1 MNHEY and CDR2 SMNVEV (reference sequence). The CDR3 runs to 16 residues. In nucleotides, the CDR3 is TGTGCCAGCAGTTCCGTCGGTGGCGGGGGGGCCTACGAGCAGTACTTC. The encoded protein is CASSSVGGGGAYEQYF.

The chain uses TRBV29-1 and TRBJ2-3; 9 nucleotides agree with TRBD1. This CDR3 has 14 amino acids. Looked up from germline, CDR1 is SQVTM and CDR2 is ANQGSEA. Germline trimming cut 7 bases from V and 5 bases from J; bases unmatched to any gene: 10. The CDR3 region is CSDLTPGQGDTQYF. The CDR3 DNA reads TGCAGCGACCTAACACCGGGACAGGGAGATACGCAGTATTTT.

The CDR3 sequence: CASSIEGLAGGREQFF. The CDR3 DNA sequence: TGTGCCAGCAGCATCGAGGGACTAGCGGGAGGACGTGAGCAGTTCTTC. The chain has TRBV3-1 (or the pseudogene TRBV3-2) and TRBJ2-1, with 15 bases fitting TRBD2. The CDR3 loop spans 16 amino acids. V shed 5 bases and J 9 bases; nucleotides not matched to a gene: 8. Germline values: CDR1 LGHDT, CDR2 YNNKEL (reference sequence).

The sample holds a few counts of this clone. The chain couples TRBV28 to TRBJ1-3; TRBD1 is a possible D gene (5 bases). Trimming stripped 1 base from V and 3 bases from J, with 10 bases between. This CDR3 contains 15 residues. Germline CDR1 MDHEN, CDR2 SYDVKM. The CDR3 protein is CASSLFQGGGNTIYF. CDR3 bases: TGTGCCAGCAGTTTATTCCAGGGAGGTGGAAACACCATATATTTT.

V gene TRBV23-1 combines with J gene TRBJ2-1; 14 nucleotides line up with TRBD2. TRBV23-1 is an open reading frame whose function is uncertain. The CDR3 sequence is 17 residues long. Losses at the gene ends were 2 bases for V and 8 bases for J; bases not matched to a gene: 8. The CDR3 loop reads CASSQLPGLAGVYEQFF. In nucleotides, the CDR3 is TGCGCCAGCAGTCAACTCCCGGGACTAGCGGGAGTCTATGAGCAGTTCTTC.

This clone has just a few counts. This chain joins TRBV28 and TRBJ1-2; 7 bases fit TRBD1. The CDR3 has 16 amino acids. The germline CDR1 and CDR2 sequences are MDHEN and SYDVKM. V shed 8 bases and J 5 bases; nucleotides not matched to a gene: 17. The CDR3 region has the DNA TGTGCCAGCGGTATTACGGACAGGCCCTTGGAGTATGGCTACACCTTC. Translated: CASGITDRPLEYGYTF.

CDR3 in DNA: TGCGCCAGCAGCTATAGTTACGAGCAGTACTTC. It translates to CASSYSYEQYF. The chain carries TRBV5-1 and TRBJ2-7; the D is unclear. The CDR3 runs 11 residues. Trimming stripped 3 bases from V and 4 bases from J, with 5 bases between. Germline V gene data show CDR1 as SGHRS and CDR2 as YFSETQ.

The J gene is TRBJ1-4, the V gene TRBV4-3; TRBD1 aligns across 7 bases. The CDR3 is made up of 15 amino acids. The V gene's germline CDR1 is LGHNA and CDR2 YSLEER. Trimming took 5 bases from V and 7 from J; bases not matched to a gene: 10. CDR3 loop: CASSSSGGYGEKLFF. CDR3 bases: TGCGCCAGCAGCTCCTCAGGGGGATACGGTGAAAAACTGTTTTTT.